The sequence of this TCR beta chain was determined in a study of monozygotic twins with inflammatory bowel disease. Overall study results and limits: IBD patients showed reduced TCRbeta diversity (inverse Simpson) versus healthy co-twins.

Investigators made cDNA in eight separate reactions per sample. TCRdb re-called the 5' RACE reads, yielding one record per CDR3 amino acid sequence without DNA. This listing includes around 370,000 distinct CDR3 sequences. Comment on this clonotype: As yet, its antigen is unknown.

The germline V gene encodes CDR1 KGHSH and CDR2 LQKENI. The CDR3 is made up of 14 amino acids. After skipping T cell sorting, the authors isolated total RNA from whole blood. The receptor's source is a human donor with ulcerative colitis or Crohn's disease, or a healthy co-twin of an affected twin (not recorded which). The chain links TRBV18 to TRBJ1-4; with no DNA, the TCRdb D assignment of TRBD1 cannot be verified. Sample: blood. This chain's CDR3 is CASSRTATNEKLFF.